Listed below are T cell receptor beta chains from one sample, sequenced in a study of shared clonotypes between healthy human individuals. The assay was immunoSEQ multiplex PCR, and TCRdb's table has in-frame clones only and misses some. The sample lists about 2.4 million clones, around 94% occurring once. Sequencing input: naive CD4+ T cells sorted from blood. These receptor sequences come from a young man in good health. Each CDR3 is given with its conserved first and last residue. Each record gives: CDR3 length, V gene, J gene, clone size, D gene, CDR3 DNA, CDR3 protein. A D gene is named only where the DNA matches it firmly. A row's size may be missing; if present it is once, few, many or a size class.

17	TRBV27	TRBJ2-2	.	.	TGTGCCAGCAGTTTATCGGGGGGAGGAAAGGGTATCGGGGAGCTGTTTTTT	CASSLSGGGKGIGELFF
10	TRBV29-1	TRBJ2-3	.	TRBD1	TGCAGCGTTGGGGACAGTACGCAGTATTTT	CSVGDSTQYF
16	TRBV5-1	TRBJ2-2	.	.	TGCGCCAGCAGCTTGGGAGACAGAGCGAACACCGGGGAGCTGTTTTTT	CASSLGDRANTGELFF
15	TRBV27	TRBJ1-5	.	.	TGTGCCAGCAGGGCAGGCACTTTGGGCAATCAGCCCCAGCATTTT	CASRAGTLGNQPQHF
16	TRBV5-1	TRBJ2-5	.	TRBD2	TGCGCCAGCCGCCGGGCGGGGGTCCCCTCTCAAGAGACCCAGTACTTC	CASRRAGVPSQETQYF
16	TRBV28	TRBJ1-2	.	TRBD1	TGTGCCAGCCGTAGGGGACAGAGTCTCGGTAACTATGGCTACACCTTC	CASRRGQSLGNYGYTF
15	TRBV25-1	TRBJ1-1	few	.	TGTGCCAGCAGTGAATCTGCCCTCGGGGGCACTGAAGCTTTCTTT	CASSESALGGTEAFF
15	TRBV7-2	TRBJ2-5	.	TRBD2	TGTGCCAGCAGGGCGACTAGCGGTTTGGCCGGGACCCAGTACTTC	CASRATSGLAGTQYF
23	TRBV19	TRBJ1-4	.	TRBD1	TGTGCCAGTAGTCTGTATTCCGGGACAGGGCAATCATTTGCTCCTACAACTAATGAAAAACTGTTTTTT	CASSLYSGTGQSFAPTTNEKLFF
15	TRBV5-1	TRBJ2-2	.	TRBD2	TGCGCCAGCAGCTTAAGGGAGGGTACCACCGGGGAGCTGTTTTTT	CASSLREGTTGELFF
15	TRBV18	TRBJ2-1	.	.	TGTGCCAGCTCACCACCGGGTGGGGCGGGACTTACTCAGTTCTTC	CASSPPGGAGLTQFF
13	TRBV4-3	TRBJ1-2	once	.	TGCGCCAGCAGCCAAGATGGGACATACGGCTACACCTTC	CASSQDGTYGYTF
17	TRBV10-3	TRBJ2-1	.	TRBD2	TGTGCCATAAAGGCGCAAGCGGGAGAGTTCTCGCACAATGAGCAGTTCTTC	CAIKAQAGEFSHNEQFF
15	TRBV18	TRBJ2-6	.	.	TGTGCCAGCTCACAAGGAGGCTCTGGGGCCAACGTCCTGACTTTC	CASSQGGSGANVLTF